The rows below give T cell receptor beta chains drawn from one sample of a study of blood T cell repertoires in COVID-19. The method was immunoSEQ multiplex PCR; TCRdb's version includes in-frame clones alone and lacks a portion of them. Among roughly 250,000 clones listed, 84% were seen once. Sequences were obtained from peripheral blood. These receptors all come from a human donor in a cohort sampled during active COVID-19. Each CDR3 is given with its conserved first and last residue. The D gene is left open where the match is weak. Clone sizes are given selectively: once, few, many, or a class where the clone is expanded.

TRBV5-5	many	-	TRBJ1-5	CASSLAAGAQPQHF	TGTGCCAGCAGCTTGGCGGCGGGGGCCCAGCCCCAGCATTTT
TRBV2	once	-	TRBJ1-6	CASRPGGAGNSPLHF	TGTGCCAGCAGGCCGGGGGGGGCCGGCAATTCACCCCTCCACTTT
TRBV7-9	-	TRBD2	TRBJ2-2	CASSLAVLSGREELFF	TGTGCCAGCAGCTTAGCGGTTCTGAGCGGGAGGGAGGAGCTGTTTTTT
TRBV23-1	-	TRBD1	TRBJ2-2	CASSQSWDRGNTGELFF	TGCGCCAGCAGTCAATCCTGGGACAGGGGAAACACCGGGGAGCTGTTTTTT
TRBV19	few	-	TRBJ1-5	CASSWQMNTNQPQHF	TGTGCCAGTAGTTGGCAGATGAACACCAATCAGCCCCAGCATTTT
TRBV23-1	-	-	TRBJ1-1	CATRTSESGMNTEAFF	TGCGCCACCCGAACATCCGAATCAGGAATGAACACTGAAGCTTTCTTT
TRBV5-5	once	TRBD1	TRBJ2-7	CASSLVPRGTAYEQYF	TGTGCCAGCAGCTTGGTGCCTAGGGGGACAGCTTACGAGCAGTACTTC
TRBV10-2	-	-	TRBJ1-1	CASSLDRGDTEAFF	TGCGCCAGCAGCCTGGACAGAGGCGACACTGAAGCTTTCTTT
TRBV27	many	-	TRBJ1-2	CASRQIDSPGSDSYTF	TGTGCCAGCAGACAGATCGACTCACCAGGGTCTGATAGCTACACCTTC
TRBV19	few	TRBD1	TRBJ2-7	CASSSPRGLSYEQYF	TGTGCCAGTAGTTCTCCCAGGGGGCTCTCCTACGAGCAGTACTTC
TRBV27	-	TRBD2	TRBJ2-3	CASRQQSASGRADTQYF	TGTGCCAGCAGGCAGCAATCGGCTAGCGGGAGGGCAGATACGCAGTATTTT
TRBV15	-	-	TRBJ2-2	CATSRERSSTGELFF	TGTGCCACCAGCAGAGAGCGGTCCTCCACCGGGGAGCTGTTTTTT
TRBV5-1	-	TRBD2	TRBJ2-2	CASRLAGGRELFF	TGCGCCAGCAGGCTAGCGGGAGGCCGGGAGCTGTTTTTT
TRBV2	-	TRBD1	TRBJ1-4	CASSVGTGGEKLFF	TGTGCCAGCAGTGTGGGGACAGGGGGTGAAAAACTGTTTTTT
TRBV9	once	-	TRBJ2-7	CASSRSPGASYEQYF	TGTGCCAGCAGTCGTTCCCCAGGGGCCTCTTACGAGCAGTACTTC
TRBV5-6	-	TRBD1	TRBJ2-5	CASSLVDRGETQYF	TGTGCCAGCAGCTTGGTTGACAGGGGGGAGACCCAGTACTTC
TRBV7-3	-	-	TRBJ2-3	CASSSTITDTQYF	TGTGCCAGCAGCTCGACTATTACAGATACGCAGTATTTT
TRBV9	once	-	TRBJ2-5	CASSVGSLAGGETQYF	TGTGCCAGCAGCGTTGGTTCTTTGGCCGGGGGAGAGACCCAGTACTTC
TRBV7-6	-	-	TRBJ1-4	CASSLSQGRYEKLFF	TGTGCCAGCAGCTTAAGTCAGGGCAGATATGAAAAACTGTTTTTT
TRBV10-3	few	TRBD2	TRBJ2-3	CAIRAGSGTDTQYF	TGTGCCATCAGAGCGGGAAGTGGCACAGATACGCAGTATTTT
TRBV28	-	-	TRBJ1-2	CASSDRSSPGGYTF	TGTGCCAGCAGCGACAGATCCTCCCCCGGGGGCTACACCTTC
TRBV11-3	-	TRBD2	TRBJ2-3	CASSFSSGGTDTQYF	TGTGCCAGCAGCTTCTCTAGCGGGGGGACAGATACGCAGTATTTT
TRBV7-6	-	-	TRBJ1-3	CASSLESGVAGNTIYF	TGTGCCAGCAGCTTAGAGTCAGGTGTTGCTGGAAACACCATATATTTT
TRBV3-1/TRBV3-2	-	TRBD1	TRBJ1-4	CASSQVGQGLFKLFF	TGTGCCAGCAGCCAAGTCGGACAGGGGTTGTTTAAACTGTTTTTT
TRBV9	-	TRBD1	TRBJ2-2	CASSASGTGGGLFF	TGTGCCAGCAGCGCGTCCGGGACAGGCGGCGGGCTGTTTTTT
TRBV2	-	TRBD2	TRBJ2-1	CASISTNEGASGNVREQFF	TGTGCCAGCATCTCCACCAATGAGGGGGCTAGCGGGAATGTACGTGAGCAGTTCTTC
TRBV6-1	once	-	TRBJ1-2	CASTLSGDNYGYTF	TGTGCCAGCACCTTAAGCGGGGATAACTATGGCTACACCTTC
TRBV6-5	-	-	TRBJ2-1	CASRRSNNEQFF	TGTGCCAGCAGGCGATCGAACAATGAGCAGTTCTTC
TRBV7-8	-	-	TRBJ1-2	CASSQTTLQGGYTF	TGTGCCAGCAGCCAGACCACGCTTCAGGGAGGCTACACCTTC
TRBV11-2	-	-	TRBJ2-7	CASSSRDDPIPYEQYF	TGTGCCAGCAGCTCCAGGGATGACCCTATCCCCTACGAGCAGTACTTC
TRBV10-1	-	-	TRBJ2-1	CASSGPGDIPNEQFF	TGCGCCAGCAGTGGCCCCGGTGACATCCCCAATGAGCAGTTCTTC
TRBV6-2/TRBV6-3	-	-	TRBJ2-7	CASSYLDRTYEQYF	TGTGCCAGCAGTTACCTGGACAGAACCTACGAGCAGTACTTC
TRBV24-1	-	TRBD2	TRBJ2-1	CAISETNSGGGREQFF	TGTGCCATCAGTGAAACTAATAGCGGGGGGGGTCGTGAGCAGTTCTTC
TRBV5-1	once	TRBD2	TRBJ2-7	CASSLGSAGGPFEQYF	TGCGCCAGCAGCTTGGGCTCCGCGGGAGGGCCGTTCGAGCAGTACTTC
TRBV5-4	-	-	TRBJ1-1	CASSFVPTAEAFF	TGTGCCAGCAGCTTCGTCCCTACTGCGGAAGCTTTCTTT
TRBV19	-	TRBD1	TRBJ1-2	CASRDQQGQRGYTF	TGTGCCAGTAGAGACCAACAGGGACAGCGCGGCTACACCTTC
TRBV19	-	-	TRBJ1-1	CASSSTGSTEAFF	TGTGCCAGTAGTTCAACAGGGAGCACTGAAGCTTTCTTT
TRBV10-3	-	TRBD1	TRBJ1-5	CAIRDDRASNQPQHF	TGTGCCATCAGGGACGACAGGGCTAGCAATCAGCCCCAGCATTTT
TRBV20-1	-	-	TRBJ2-7	CSARATSEQYF	TGCAGTGCTAGAGCTACGAGCGAGCAGTACTTC
TRBV6-5	many	-	TRBJ1-1	CASGAPGLPIEAFF	TGTGCCAGCGGGGCCCCGGGACTGCCAATTGAAGCTTTCTTT
TRBV4-2	-	-	TRBJ1-5	CASSQASYSNQPQHF	TGTGCCAGCAGCCAAGCCAGTTATAGCAATCAGCCCCAGCATTTT
TRBV18	-	-	TRBJ2-5	CASSRKSDSQETQYF	TGTGCCAGCTCACGAAAATCGGACAGCCAAGAGACCCAGTACTTC